This T cell receptor (beta chain) originates from a study of cytomegalovirus exposure and HLA in healthy donors. The CDR3 runs 13 residues. CDR1 is LNHDA and CDR2 is SQIVND in the germline V gene (reference sequence). Trimming pared 2 bases from V and 2 bases from J, leaving 6 bases between. Study-wide results and caveats: Later on, an analysis tied over 15,000 TCR beta sequences to HLA alleles at 0.05 false discovery rate.

PCR primers comprised 60 Vbeta and 13 Jbeta primers. TCRdb's table, derived via immunoSEQ multiplex PCR, lists solely in-frame clones and lacks some. This sample has approximately 280,000 clones, with about nine tenths found just once. In regard to this clone: Its cognate antigen is unknown.

Material: PBMCs. The V gene is TRBV19, the J gene TRBJ2-5; no clear D. The sequence came from a man in his forties in good health and CMV-seropositive. The CDR3: CASSITVQETQYF. The DNA for the CDR3 is TGTGCCAGTAGTATAACGGTACAAGAGACCCAGTACTTC.